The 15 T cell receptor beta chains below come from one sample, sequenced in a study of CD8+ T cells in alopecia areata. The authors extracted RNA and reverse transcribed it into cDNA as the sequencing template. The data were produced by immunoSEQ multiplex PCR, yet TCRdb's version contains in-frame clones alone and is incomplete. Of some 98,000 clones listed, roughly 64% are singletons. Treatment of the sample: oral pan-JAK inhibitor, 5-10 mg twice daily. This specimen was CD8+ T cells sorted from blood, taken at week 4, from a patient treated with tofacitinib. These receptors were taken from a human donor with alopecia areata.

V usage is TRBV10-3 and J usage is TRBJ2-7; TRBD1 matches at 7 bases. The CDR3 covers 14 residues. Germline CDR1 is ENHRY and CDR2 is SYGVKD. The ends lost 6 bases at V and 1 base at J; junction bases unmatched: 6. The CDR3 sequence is CAIRPGQQSYEQYF. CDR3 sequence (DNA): TGTGCCATCAGGCCGGGACAGCAATCCTACGAGCAGTACTTC.

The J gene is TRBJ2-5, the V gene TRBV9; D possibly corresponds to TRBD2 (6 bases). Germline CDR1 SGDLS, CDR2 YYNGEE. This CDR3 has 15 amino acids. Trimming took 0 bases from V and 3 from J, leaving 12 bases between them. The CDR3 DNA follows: TGTGCCAGCAGCGTAGGTGGGAGGACCAAAGAGACCCAGTACTTC. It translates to CASSVGGRTKETQYF.

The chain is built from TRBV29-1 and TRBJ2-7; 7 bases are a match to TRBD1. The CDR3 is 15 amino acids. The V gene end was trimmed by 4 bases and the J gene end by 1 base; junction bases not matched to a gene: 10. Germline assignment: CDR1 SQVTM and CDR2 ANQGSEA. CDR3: CSVVLTGETSYEQYF. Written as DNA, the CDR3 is TGCAGCGTTGTCCTAACAGGGGAAACATCCTACGAGCAGTACTTC.

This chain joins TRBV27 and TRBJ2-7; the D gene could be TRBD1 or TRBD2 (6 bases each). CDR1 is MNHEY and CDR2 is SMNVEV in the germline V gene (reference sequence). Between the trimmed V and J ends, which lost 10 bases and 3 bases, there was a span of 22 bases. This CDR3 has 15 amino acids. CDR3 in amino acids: CATSIGGGYGYEQYF. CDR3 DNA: TGTGCCACCTCAATCGGGGGCGGCTACGGCTACGAGCAGTACTTC.

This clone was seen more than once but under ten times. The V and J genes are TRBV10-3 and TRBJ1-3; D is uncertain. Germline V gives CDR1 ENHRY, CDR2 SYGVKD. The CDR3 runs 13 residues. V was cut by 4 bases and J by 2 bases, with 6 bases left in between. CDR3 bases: TGTGCCATCAGTGGGACGGCTGGAAACACCATATATTTT. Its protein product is CAISGTAGNTIYF.

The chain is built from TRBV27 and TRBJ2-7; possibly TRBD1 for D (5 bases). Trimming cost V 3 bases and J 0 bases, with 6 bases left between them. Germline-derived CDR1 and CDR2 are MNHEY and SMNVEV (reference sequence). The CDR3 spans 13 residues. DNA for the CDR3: TGTGCCAGCAGTTTCAGGGACTCCTACGAGCAGTACTTC. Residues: CASSFRDSYEQYF.

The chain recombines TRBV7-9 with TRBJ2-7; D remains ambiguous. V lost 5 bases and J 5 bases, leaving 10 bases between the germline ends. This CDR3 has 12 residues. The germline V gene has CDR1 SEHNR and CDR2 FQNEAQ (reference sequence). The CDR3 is CASSQDAHEQYF. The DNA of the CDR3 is TGTGCCAGCAGCCAAGATGCCCACGAGCAGTACTTC.

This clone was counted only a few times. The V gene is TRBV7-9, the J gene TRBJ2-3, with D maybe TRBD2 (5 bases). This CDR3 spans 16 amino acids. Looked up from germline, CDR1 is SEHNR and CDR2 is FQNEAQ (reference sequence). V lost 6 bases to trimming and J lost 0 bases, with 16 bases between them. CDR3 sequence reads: CASRGAVFWSTDTQYF. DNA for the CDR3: TGTGCCAGCAGGGGAGCGGTGTTCTGGAGCACAGATACGCAGTATTTT.

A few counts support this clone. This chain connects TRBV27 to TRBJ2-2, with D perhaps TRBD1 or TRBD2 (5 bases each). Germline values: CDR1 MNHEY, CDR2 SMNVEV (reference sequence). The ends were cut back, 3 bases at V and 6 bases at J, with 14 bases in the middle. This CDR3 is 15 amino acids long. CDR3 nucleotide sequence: TGTGCCAGCAGTTTGTTGGCAGGGAGTTCCGGGGAGCTGTTTTTT. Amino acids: CASSLLAGSSGELFF.

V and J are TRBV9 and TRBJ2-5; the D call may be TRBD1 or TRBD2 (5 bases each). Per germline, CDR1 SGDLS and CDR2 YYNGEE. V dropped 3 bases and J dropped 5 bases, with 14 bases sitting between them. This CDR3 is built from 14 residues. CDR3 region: CASSATVRGETQYF. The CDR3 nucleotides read TGTGCCAGCAGCGCGACAGTAAGAGGGGAGACCCAGTACTTC.

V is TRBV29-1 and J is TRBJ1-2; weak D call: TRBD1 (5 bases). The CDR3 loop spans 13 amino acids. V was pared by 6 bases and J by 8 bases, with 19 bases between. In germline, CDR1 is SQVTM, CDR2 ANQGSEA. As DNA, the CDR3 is TGCAGCGTCGTCGGATCACAGGCGCGGGGCTACACCTTC. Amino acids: CSVVGSQARGYTF.

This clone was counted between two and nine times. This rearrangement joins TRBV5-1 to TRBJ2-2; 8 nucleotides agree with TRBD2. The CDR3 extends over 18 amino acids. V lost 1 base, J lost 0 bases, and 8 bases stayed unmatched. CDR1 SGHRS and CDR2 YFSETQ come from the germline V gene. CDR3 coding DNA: TGCGCCAGCAGCTTGAAAGAGCGGGGGAAAACGAACACCGGGGAGCTGTTTTTT. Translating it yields CASSLKERGKTNTGELFF.

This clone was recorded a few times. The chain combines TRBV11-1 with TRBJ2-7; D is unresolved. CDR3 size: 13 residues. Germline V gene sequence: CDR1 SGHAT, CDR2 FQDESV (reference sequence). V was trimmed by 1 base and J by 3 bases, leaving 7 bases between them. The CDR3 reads CASSLGHLYEQYF. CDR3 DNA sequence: TGTGCCAGCAGCTTAGGACACCTCTACGAGCAGTACTTC.

As DNA, the CDR3 is TGCGCCAGCAGCAATAGAGGGACTAGCGGGACAGATACGCAGTATTTT. Its translation: CASSNRGTSGTDTQYF. This chain links TRBV4-1 with TRBJ2-3; TRBD2 aligns across 12 bases. The V and J ends lost 5 bases and 3 bases, in that order; junction bases with no gene match: 6. The germline V gene has CDR1 MGHRA and CDR2 YSYEKL. This CDR3 has 16 amino acids.

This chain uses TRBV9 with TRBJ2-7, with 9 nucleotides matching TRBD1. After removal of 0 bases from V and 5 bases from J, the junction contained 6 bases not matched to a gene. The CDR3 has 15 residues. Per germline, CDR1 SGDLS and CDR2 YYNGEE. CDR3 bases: TGTGCCAGCAGCGTAGCTGGGACAGGGATCCACGAGCAGTACTTC. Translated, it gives CASSVAGTGIHEQYF.